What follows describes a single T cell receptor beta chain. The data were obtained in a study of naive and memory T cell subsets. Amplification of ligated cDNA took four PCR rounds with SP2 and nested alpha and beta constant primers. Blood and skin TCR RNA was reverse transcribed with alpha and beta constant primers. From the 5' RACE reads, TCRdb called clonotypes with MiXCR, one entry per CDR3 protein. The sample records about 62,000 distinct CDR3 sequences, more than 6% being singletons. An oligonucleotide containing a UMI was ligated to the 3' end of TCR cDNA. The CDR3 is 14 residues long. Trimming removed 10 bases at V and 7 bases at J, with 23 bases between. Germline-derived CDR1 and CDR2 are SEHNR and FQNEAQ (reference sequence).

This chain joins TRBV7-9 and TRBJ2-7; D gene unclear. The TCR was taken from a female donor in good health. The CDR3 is CATTYSDGFGEQYF. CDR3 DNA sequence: TGTGCCACCACATACTCAGACGGTTTTGGGGAGCAGTACTTC. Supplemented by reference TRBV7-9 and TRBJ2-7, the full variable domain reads DTGVSQNPRHKITKRGQNVTFRCDPISEHNRLYWYRQTLGQGPEFLTYFQNEAQLEKSRLLSDRFSAERPKGSFSTLEIQRTEQGDSAMYLCATTYSDGFGEQYFGPGTRLTVT.